Shown below are 24 T cell receptor beta chains from a single sample sequenced in a study of shared clonotypes between healthy human individuals. TCRdb's table, derived via immunoSEQ multiplex PCR, lists solely in-frame clones and lacks some. The sample holds about 1 million clones, approximately 78% seen once. Sequenced sample: memory CD4+ T cells from PBMCs. The subset: CD45RA-negative fraction. All receptors derive from a man aged 18 to 29 in good health. Some clones in this sample may be carry-over from other donors' samples.

This chain joins TRBV6-5 and TRBJ1-3; TRBD1 aligns across 7 bases. Germline loops: CDR1 MNHEY, CDR2 SVGAGI. The CDR3 is 13 amino acids. With V trimmed by 7 bases and J by 5 bases, 5 bases remained unmatched. In DNA form, the CDR3 reads TGTGCCAGCAATGACAGGGAAAGAAACACCATATATTTT. This sequence encodes CASNDRERNTIYF.

This clone came up once. The CDR3 loop is CASSPGQGQPTNTGELFF. For the CDR3, the DNA is TGTGCCAGCAGTCCGGGACAGGGCCAGCCTACGAACACCGGGGAGCTGTTTTTT. The chain combines TRBV27 with TRBJ2-2, with 9 bases fitting TRBD1. The V and J ends lost 5 bases and 0 bases, in that order; junction bases with no gene match: 10. The CDR3 runs to 18 residues. In germline, CDR1 is MNHEY, CDR2 SMNVEV (reference sequence).

On this clone itself: Within the sample, other DNA sequences also encode this same CDR3. The J gene is TRBJ2-7, the V gene TRBV5-1; TRBD1 agrees at 8 bases. The CDR3 sequence is 15 residues long. V lost 0 bases and J lost 0; bases outside the gene matches: 2. Germline V CDR1 and CDR2: SGHRS, YFSETQ. The CDR3: CASSLGTGSSYEQYF. In DNA, the CDR3 is TGCGCCAGCAGCTTGGGGACAGGGAGCTCCTACGAGCAGTACTTC.

The CDR3 nucleotides are TGTGCCAGCAGCCGCTACAGGGCCTCTGGAAACACCATATATTTT. It specifies CASSRYRASGNTIYF. V usage is TRBV27 and J usage is TRBJ1-3, with D possibly being TRBD1 (6 bases). Trimming cost V 6 bases and J 0 bases, with 12 bases left between them. The CDR3 spans 15 residues. CDR1 and CDR2 from the germline V gene are MNHEY and SMNVEV (reference sequence).

This chain links TRBV27 with TRBJ1-1; D is possibly TRBD1 (6 bases). Between the trimmed V and J ends, which lost 5 bases and 4 bases, there was a span of 11 bases. This CDR3 contains 13 residues. Germline V gene lookup returns CDR1 MNHEY and CDR2 SMNVEV (reference sequence). The CDR3 nucleotides are TGTGCCAGCAGTCTCTTCAGGGGCACTGAAGCTTTCTTT. Translation: CASSLFRGTEAFF.

The chain couples TRBV7-2 to TRBJ2-7; 9 positions agree with TRBD2. In germline, CDR1 is SGHTA, CDR2 FQGNSA. This CDR3 contains 17 residues. Trimming at V came to 5 bases and at J to 2 bases, leaving 13 bases not matched to a gene. The CDR3 nucleotides read TGTGCCAGCAGCCCCCGCGGGGGGGGAGGAATGACCTACGAGCAGTACTTC. This encodes CASSPRGGGGMTYEQYF.

The chain links TRBV7-2 to TRBJ2-5; a weak D match, TRBD1 (5 bases). Germline-derived CDR1 and CDR2 are SGHTA and FQGNSA. The CDR3 runs to 13 residues. Trimming stripped 3 bases from V and 5 bases from J, with 10 bases between. CDR3 sequence reads: CASSFQGRETQYF. CDR3 sequence (DNA): TGTGCCAGCAGCTTTCAGGGTCGGGAGACCCAGTACTTC.

In its sample, this clone was seen many times. J is TRBJ1-4 and V is TRBV9; 9 bases match TRBD1. Germline loops: CDR1 SGDLS, CDR2 YYNGEE. The CDR3 covers 17 residues. The junction had 13 bases not matched to a gene; V was cut back by 3 bases and J by 7 bases. The CDR3 nucleotides are TGTGCCAGCAGCGCTAGAGGACAGGGGCTAAAAAGTGAAAAACTGTTTTTT. Encoded protein: CASSARGQGLKSEKLFF.

The rearrangement joins TRBV25-1 to TRBJ2-7; D is unclear. The CDR3 sequence is 15 residues long. The ends were cut back, 8 bases at V and 0 bases at J, with 17 bases in the middle. Germline V CDR1 and CDR2: MGHDK, SYGVNS. Here the CDR3 reads CASGPVGSGSYEQYF. In DNA form, the CDR3 reads TGTGCCAGCGGCCCCGTTGGGTCTGGCTCCTACGAGCAGTACTTC.

The genes are TRBV5-6 and TRBJ2-1; 10 nucleotides line up with TRBD2. This CDR3 contains 15 residues. CDR1 and CDR2 (germline): SGHDT, YYEEEE. V lost 2 bases, J lost 8 bases, and 7 bases stayed unmatched. The CDR3 nucleotides are TGTGCCAGCAGCTTAGCGGGAGGGCCTGTCTATGAGCAGTTCTTC. This sequence encodes CASSLAGGPVYEQFF. The whole variable domain, filled in from reference TRBV5-6 and TRBJ2-1, reads DAGVTQSPTHLIKTRGQQVTLRCSPKSGHDTVSWYQQALGQGPQFIFQYYEEEERQRGNFPDRFSGHQFPNYSSELNVNALLLGDSALYLCASSLAGGPVYEQFFGPGTRLTVL.

The chain carries TRBV6-1 and TRBJ1-5, with no clear D. The CDR3 covers 13 residues. The germline V gene encodes CDR1 MNHNS and CDR2 SASEGT. V lost 2 bases, J lost 2 bases, and 4 bases lay in between. CDR3 nucleotide sequence: TGTGCCAGCAGTGAATACGGCAATCAGCCCCAGCATTTT. Its translation: CASSEYGNQPQHF.

The chain has TRBV28 and TRBJ1-5, with 7 bases identical to TRBD1. The CDR3 is 15 amino acids. Trimming took 6 bases from V and 9 from J; bases not matched to a gene: 14. Germline values: CDR1 MDHEN, CDR2 SYDVKM. CDR3 bases: TGTGCCAGCAGGGTCGTACAGGGGCCCTTGGGGCCCCAGCATTTT. Protein product: CASRVVQGPLGPQHF.

J is TRBJ2-3 and V is TRBV2; 8 bases are shared with TRBD2. Germline V gives CDR1 SNHLY, CDR2 FYNNEI. CDR3 length equals 16 residues. J was trimmed by 0 bases and V by 4 bases; bases with no gene match: 6. The CDR3 DNA reads TGTGCCAGCAGTGGGGGGACTAGGTTAAGCACAGATACGCAGTATTTT. Translated: CASSGGTRLSTDTQYF. The whole variable domain, remainder taken from reference TRBV2 and TRBJ2-3, is EPEVTQTPSHQVTQMGQEVILRCVPISNHLYFYWYRQILGQKVEFLVSFYNNEISEKSEIFDDQFSVERPDGSNFTLKIRSTKLEDSAMYFCASSGGTRLSTDTQYFGPGTRLTVL.

This clone was seen a single time. The chain has TRBV28 and TRBJ2-1, with a possible D match to TRBD2 (5 bases). The V gene lost 1 base and the J gene lost 8 bases, with 15 bases spanning the gap. Germline V CDR1 and CDR2: MDHEN, SYDVKM. The CDR3 covers 15 residues. CDR3 residues: CASSLLGGRADEQFF. DNA for the CDR3: TGTGCCAGCAGTTTATTGGGTGGGCGGGCGGATGAGCAGTTCTTC.

In DNA, the CDR3 is TGTGCCAGCAGCGCTAGCGGTGACAATGAGCAGTTCTTC. Protein product: CASSASGDNEQFF. This sequence joins TRBV6-6 and TRBJ2-1, with 7 nucleotides matching TRBD2. The CDR3 totals 13 residues. From germline, CDR1 is MNHNY and CDR2 SVGAGI (reference sequence). V shed 6 bases and J 5 bases; nucleotides not matched to a gene: 4.

In nucleotides, the CDR3 is TGCGCCAGCAGTCCCGGACAGAGCAACCTCCCCACTAATGAAAAACTGTTTTTT. Amino acid sequence: CASSPGQSNLPTNEKLFF. This chain connects TRBV10-1 to TRBJ1-4; TRBD1 might be the D (6 bases). Trimming pared 5 bases from V and 2 bases from J, leaving 21 bases between. Germline-derived CDR1 and CDR2 are WNHNN and SYGVQD (reference sequence). The CDR3 has 18 amino acids.

On this clone: A much larger clonotype is one base distant, so this may be a read error. The rearrangement uses TRBV9 and TRBJ2-3, with D possibly being TRBD2 (5 bases). The CDR3 runs 15 residues. Germline V gene sequence: CDR1 SGDLS, CDR2 YYNGEE. The CDR3 loop is CAGSAGPKFGDTQYF. CDR3 bases: TGTGCCGGCAGCGCGGGCCCTAAGTTCGGAGATACGCAGTATTTT.

The rearrangement uses TRBV5-6 and TRBJ2-5, with D possibly called TRBD1 or TRBD2 (7 bases each). The V gene lost 4 bases and the J gene lost 3 bases, with 16 bases spanning the gap. CDR1 is SGHDT and CDR2 is YYEEEE in the germline V gene. The CDR3 loop spans 15 amino acids. The CDR3 bases are TGTGCCAGCAGCCGACCAGGGGGGGGCAAAGAGACCCAGTACTTC. This gives the protein CASSRPGGGKETQYF.

This chain connects TRBV11-2 to TRBJ2-1; D is perhaps TRBD1 or TRBD2 (6 bases each). The ends were cut back, 0 bases at V and 5 bases at J, with 11 bases in the middle. CDR1 and CDR2 from the germline V gene are SGHAT and FQNNGV. This CDR3 region has 15 residues. The CDR3 DNA follows: TGTGCCAGCAGCTTAGACGGGGGCTGGAACAATGAGCAGTTCTTC. This codes for CASSLDGGWNNEQFF. The full variable domain, completed using reference TRBV11-2 and TRBJ2-1, is EAGVAQSPRYKIIEKRQSVAFWCNPISGHATLYWYQQILGQGPKLLIQFQNNGVVDDSQLPKDRFSAERLKGVDSTLKIQPAKLEDSAVYLCASSLDGGWNNEQFFGPGTRLTVL.

The chain combines TRBV18 with TRBJ2-6, with 13 bases lining up with TRBD2. The ends lost 4 bases at V and 2 bases at J; junction bases unmatched: 2. Germline V gene data show CDR1 as KGHSH and CDR2 as LQKENI. There are 17 residues in the CDR3. CDR3 bases: TGTGCCAGCTCACAGGGGACTAGCGGGACTGGGGCCAACGTCCTGACTTTC. Translation gives CASSQGTSGTGANVLTF.

The J gene is TRBJ2-5, the V gene TRBV7-2, with 9 bases lining up with TRBD1. J was trimmed by 5 bases and V by 6 bases; bases with no gene match: 7. Germline V gene sequence: CDR1 SGHTA, CDR2 FQGNSA. This CDR3 has 14 residues. The CDR3, as DNA: TGTGCCAGCAGTACCGGGACAGGGCTTGAGACCCAGTACTTC. Encoded protein: CASSTGTGLETQYF.

The rearrangement links TRBV6-5 to TRBJ1-2, with TRBD1 matching 7 bases. The V and J ends lost 6 bases and 3 bases, in that order; junction bases with no gene match: 7. The germline gives CDR1 MNHEY, CDR2 SVGAGI. CDR3 length: 14 residues. The CDR3 nucleotides are TGTGCCAGCAGGGGAACAGGGGTGGACTATGGCTACACCTTC. Amino acids: CASRGTGVDYGYTF.

The chain uses TRBV25-1 and TRBJ1-1, with TRBD1 matching 9 bases. Germline CDR1 and CDR2: MGHDK and SYGVNS. This CDR3 is built from 18 residues. The junction had 10 bases not matched to a gene; V was cut back by 1 base and J by 1 base. CDR3: CASSESLSTGGGNTEAFF. The CDR3 DNA reads as TGTGCCAGCAGTGAATCTCTCTCGACAGGGGGGGGGAACACTGAAGCTTTCTTT.

The chain carries TRBV7-2 and TRBJ2-2; 8 nucleotides match TRBD2. Germline V gene lookup returns CDR1 SGHTA and CDR2 FQGNSA. This CDR3 comprises 16 residues. J gave up 5 bases and V 3 bases, and 8 bases lay outside the gene matches. CDR3 in DNA: TGTGCCAGCAGCTTGGGACCACGGGGGGGGACCGGGGAGCTGTTTTTT. It yields the protein CASSLGPRGGTGELFF.